The 22 T cell receptor beta chains below come from one sample, sequenced in a study of CD8+ T cells in alopecia areata. Sequencing used cDNA as its template, made by extracting RNA and reverse transcribing it. Repertoires were generated with immunoSEQ multiplex PCR, while TCRdb's copy carries only in-frame clones and drops some. Found here are under 250,000 clones, 50% to 60% of them singletons; the top ten hold about 1.4%. The treatment: oral pan-JAK inhibitor, 5-10 mg twice daily. This specimen consisted of CD4+ T cells sorted from blood, obtained at week 4, from a patient treated with tofacitinib. The origin of the receptors is a human donor with alopecia areata.

The rearrangement uses TRBV7-2 and TRBJ1-6, with 7 bases that match TRBD1. V trimming: 5 bases; J trimming: 9 bases; junction bases outside the gene matches: 10. The CDR3 is 15 residues long. Germline V gene sequence: CDR1 SGHTA, CDR2 FQGNSA. The CDR3 sequence: CASSQGQAQTSPLHF. In DNA, the CDR3 is TGTGCCAGCAGCCAAGGACAGGCCCAGACTTCACCCCTCCACTTT.

The DNA for the CDR3 is TGTGCCAGCAGAGAGCAGAACACCGGGGAGCTGTTTTTT. Amino acid sequence: CASREQNTGELFF. The V call is TRBV6-1, the J call TRBJ2-2; D ambiguous. The CDR3 sequence is 13 residues long. Looked up from germline, CDR1 is MNHNS and CDR2 is SASEGT. The germline V and J ends were trimmed by 6 bases and 1 base, with 6 bases remaining between them.

This clone has a handful of counts. The gene calls are TRBV6-4 and TRBJ1-1; 9 bases line up with TRBD1. There are 13 residues in the CDR3. The germline V gene has CDR1 MRHNA and CDR2 SNTAGT. With 2 bases clipped from V and 9 bases from J, the junction kept 4 bases outside the gene matches. The CDR3 DNA reads TGTGCCAGCAGTGACGGCGGACAGGGGAAAGCTTTCTTT. Amino acids: CASSDGGQGKAFF.

In regard to this clone: Other nucleotide sequences from this sample produce the same CDR3. The CDR3 loop reads CSVSTGGNSPLHF. CDR3 in DNA: TGCAGCGTTTCAACAGGGGGAAATTCACCCCTCCACTTT. J is TRBJ1-6 and V is TRBV29-1; 8 bases map to TRBD1. Unmatched junction bases numbered 4, after V lost 5 bases and J lost 7 bases. Germline assignment: CDR1 SQVTM and CDR2 ANQGSEA. The CDR3 runs to 13 residues.

This CDR3 is CASSLQGEGGYTF. The CDR3 nucleotides are TGTGCCAGCAGTCTACAGGGTGAAGGGGGCTACACCTTC. The chain combines TRBV25-1 with TRBJ1-2; a weak D match, TRBD1 (6 bases). CDR3 length equals 13 residues. The germline V gene encodes CDR1 MGHDK and CDR2 SYGVNS. Trimming took off 5 bases at V and 8 bases at J, with 15 bases between the two ends.

This clone was detected only a few times. V and J are TRBV19 and TRBJ2-2, with D possibly matching TRBD1 (6 bases). Trimming pared 5 bases from V and 4 bases from J, leaving 11 bases between. Germline CDR1 reads LNHDA; CDR2 reads SQIVND (reference sequence). The CDR3 covers 14 residues. This chain's CDR3 is CASSLQGRTGELFF. The CDR3 DNA reads as TGTGCCAGTAGTCTACAGGGCCGCACCGGGGAGCTGTTTTTT. Looking up the rest from reference TRBV19 and TRBJ2-2 gives the full variable domain: DGGITQSPKYLFRKEGQNVTLSCEQNLNHDAMYWYRQDPGQGLRLIYYSQIVNDFQKGDIAEGYSVSREKKESFPLTVTSAQKNPTAFYLCASSLQGRTGELFFGEGSRLTVL.

The rearrangement links TRBV5-6 to TRBJ2-7; D not certain. Trimming pared 2 bases from V and 4 bases from J, leaving 10 bases between. CDR1 SGHDT and CDR2 YYEEEE come from the germline V gene. CDR3 length: 13 residues. CDR3 protein: CASSFGEDYEQYF. The CDR3 DNA is TGTGCCAGCAGCTTTGGTGAGGATTACGAGCAGTACTTC.

The rearrangement links TRBV6-5 to TRBJ1-2, with 9 nucleotides matching TRBD1. Germline V gene sequence: CDR1 MNHEY, CDR2 SVGAGI. V lost 5 bases to trimming and J lost 9 bases; unmatched junction nucleotides: 10. This CDR3 spans 14 amino acids. CDR3 loop: CASSGPGTGMRYTF. DNA for the CDR3: TGTGCCAGCAGTGGCCCCGGGACAGGGATGCGCTACACCTTC.

This sequence joins TRBV2 and TRBJ1-1, with D maybe TRBD1 (5 bases). Germline lookup yields CDR1 SNHLY and CDR2 FYNNEI. Deletions cut 9 bases from V and 0 bases from J, with 5 bases between. The CDR3 consists of 11 residues. CDR3: CARTVNTEAFF. CDR3 DNA sequence: TGTGCCAGGACAGTGAACACTGAAGCTTTCTTT.

The chain uses TRBV11-2 and TRBJ2-4; D possibly corresponds to TRBD1 (5 bases). V was clipped by 5 bases and J by 6 bases, with 8 bases between them. CDR1 is SGHAT and CDR2 is FQNNGV in the germline V gene. This CDR3 has 12 residues. The CDR3 loop is CASSRTGNIQYF. In DNA, the CDR3 is TGTGCCAGCAGCCGCACAGGAAACATTCAGTACTTC. The full variable domain, in which reference TRBV11-2 and TRBJ2-4 provide the parts outside the CDR3, is EAGVAQSPRYKIIEKRQSVAFWCNPISGHATLYWYQQILGQGPKLLIQFQNNGVVDDSQLPKDRFSAERLKGVDSTLKIQPAKLEDSAVYLCASSRTGNIQYFGAGTRLSVL.

This chain connects TRBV19 to TRBJ2-5, with D possibly matching TRBD2 (6 bases). Germline V gene lookup returns CDR1 LNHDA and CDR2 SQIVND (reference sequence). The V and J ends lost 8 bases and 1 base respectively, with 23 bases between them. The CDR3 spans 17 residues. The CDR3 DNA reads as TGTGCCAGTCCAATCGGGGGAACAGGAGGATTCCAAGAGACCCAGTACTTC. Encoded protein: CASPIGGTGGFQETQYF.

The rearrangement joins TRBV5-1 to TRBJ2-2; D gene unclear. This CDR3 is 15 amino acids long. Germline V lookup: CDR1 SGHRS, CDR2 YFSETQ. Trimming removed 3 bases from V and 3 bases from J, with 12 bases in between. The CDR3 reads CASSSSLLYTGELFF. The CDR3 nucleotides are TGCGCCAGCAGCTCCTCTCTCCTTTACACCGGGGAGCTGTTTTTT.

This sequence joins TRBV30 and TRBJ1-4; D is unresolved. CDR1 is GTSNPN, CDR2 SVGIG, per germline (reference sequence). The CDR3 is 12 amino acids. Trimming took off 8 bases at V and 8 bases at J, with 15 bases between the two ends. The CDR3 DNA reads as TGTGCCGGATATGTAGTTAAGGAAAAACTGTTTTTT. Protein sequence: CAGYVVKEKLFF. The full variable domain, with the rest looked up from reference TRBV30 and TRBJ1-4, is SQTIHQWPATLVQPVGSPLSLECTVEGTSNPNLYWYRQAAGRGLQLLFYSVGIGQISSEVPQNLSASRPQDRQFILSSKKLLLSDSGFYLCAGYVVKEKLFFGSGTQLSVL.

The V gene is TRBV5-1, the J gene TRBJ2-7, with TRBD1 matching 7 bases. The J segment lost 1 base and the V segment lost 0 bases, leaving 1 base of the junction unmatched. The CDR3 consists of 14 residues. Germline assignment: CDR1 SGHRS and CDR2 YFSETQ. The CDR3 spells CASSLGDRSYEQYF. The DNA of the CDR3 is TGCGCCAGCAGCTTGGGGGACAGATCCTACGAGCAGTACTTC.

The chain has TRBV5-6 and TRBJ1-1; D is ambiguous. Germline CDR1 and CDR2: SGHDT and YYEEEE. This CDR3 spans 14 amino acids. V lost 1 base and J 3 bases, leaving 10 bases between the germline ends. This CDR3 is CASSLYGLDTEAFF. The DNA for the CDR3 is TGTGCCAGCAGCTTGTACGGATTGGACACTGAAGCTTTCTTT.

This clone occurred many times. The chain couples TRBV4-1 to TRBJ2-5; TRBD2 matches at 10 bases. Germline lookup yields CDR1 MGHRA and CDR2 YSYEKL. V trimming: 1 base; J trimming: 4 bases; junction bases outside the gene matches: 9. CDR3 size: 17 residues. This CDR3 is CASSQALAGGPGETQYF. The CDR3 region has the DNA TGCGCCAGCAGCCAAGCTTTAGCGGGGGGACCGGGAGAGACCCAGTACTTC.

There are a few counts of this clone. The gene calls are TRBV25-1 and TRBJ1-5; D gene ambiguous. CDR3 length equals 14 residues. Deletions cut 0 bases from V and 0 bases from J, with 3 bases between. CDR1 and CDR2 (germline): MGHDK, SYGVNS. DNA of the CDR3: TGTGCCAGCAGTGAATATCGTAGCAATCAGCCCCAGCATTTT. It is translated as CASSEYRSNQPQHF.

V and J are TRBV15 and TRBJ1-4; no firm D call. The germline V gene has CDR1 LNHNV and CDR2 YYDKDF (reference sequence). The CDR3 spans 15 residues. V was pared by 0 bases and J by 4 bases, with 9 bases between. Written as DNA, the CDR3 is TGTGCCACCAGCAGAGATTACACAGATAATGAAAAACTGTTTTTT. Amino acids: CATSRDYTDNEKLFF.

This rearrangement joins TRBV30 to TRBJ1-5, with TRBD1 matching over 7 bases. CDR1 and CDR2 from the germline V gene are GTSNPN and SVGIG (reference sequence). Trimming cost V 1 base and J 3 bases; bases outside gene matches: 3. This CDR3 is 14 amino acids long. The CDR3 is CAWSETGNNQPQHF. CDR3 sequence (DNA): TGTGCCTGGAGTGAGACAGGGAACAATCAGCCCCAGCATTTT.

The chain is built from TRBV30 and TRBJ2-3, with D perhaps matching TRBD1 (7 bases). V was cut by 6 bases and J by 5 bases, with 15 bases left in between. The CDR3 has 13 residues. In germline, CDR1 is GTSNPN, CDR2 SVGIG (reference sequence). CDR3 region: CACRQGAGDTQYF. CDR3 bases: TGTGCCTGTAGACAGGGAGCGGGAGATACGCAGTATTTT.

V gene TRBV20-1 combines with J gene TRBJ2-1, with 7 bases lining up with TRBD1. V lost 5 bases, J lost 12 bases, and 7 bases stayed unmatched. This CDR3 is built from 11 residues. CDR1 DFQATT and CDR2 SNEGSKA come from the germline V gene (reference sequence). The CDR3 protein is CSAGTGALQFF. Written as DNA, the CDR3 is TGCAGTGCTGGAACAGGGGCCTTGCAGTTCTTC.

This chain connects TRBV7-2 to TRBJ1-2, with a possible D match to TRBD1 (6 bases). Germline CDR1 and CDR2: SGHTA and FQGNSA. Between the trimmed V and J ends, which lost 6 bases and 2 bases, there was a span of 10 bases. The CDR3 is 13 amino acids. The chain's CDR3 is CASRLGQNYGYTF. CDR3 bases: TGTGCCAGCAGACTAGGACAGAACTATGGCTACACCTTC.